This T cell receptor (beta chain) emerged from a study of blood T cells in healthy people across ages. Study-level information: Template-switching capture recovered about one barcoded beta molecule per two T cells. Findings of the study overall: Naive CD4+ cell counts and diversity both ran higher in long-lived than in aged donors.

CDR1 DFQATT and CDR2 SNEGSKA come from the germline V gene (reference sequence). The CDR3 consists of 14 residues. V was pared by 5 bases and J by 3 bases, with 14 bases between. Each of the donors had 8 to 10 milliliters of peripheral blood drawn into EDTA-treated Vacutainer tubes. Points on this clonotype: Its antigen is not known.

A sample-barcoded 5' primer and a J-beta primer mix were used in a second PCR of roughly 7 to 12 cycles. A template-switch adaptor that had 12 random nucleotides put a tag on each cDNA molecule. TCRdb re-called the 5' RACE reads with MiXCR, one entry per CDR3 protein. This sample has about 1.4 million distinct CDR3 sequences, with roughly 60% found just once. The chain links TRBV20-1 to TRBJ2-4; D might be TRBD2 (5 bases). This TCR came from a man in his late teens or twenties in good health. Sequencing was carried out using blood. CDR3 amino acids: CSAFDGNGKNIQYF. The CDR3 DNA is TGCAGTGCTTTCGACGGGAACGGCAAAAACATTCAGTACTTC.